Below are 20 T cell receptor beta chains sequenced from a single sample in a study of response to subunit inactivated influenza vaccine. TCRdb redid the calling of the RT-PCR reads with MiXCR, one entry per CDR3 protein. Among 170,000 or so distinct CDR3 sequences listed, around 10% were seen once. This specimen was CD8+ T cells sorted from PBMCs, taken less than 30 months after vaccination. The receptor set was obtained from a man aged 50-75 years who received an inactivated influenza vaccine.

This chain links TRBV7-9 with TRBJ2-7, with D tentatively TRBD2 (6 bases). Germline V CDR1 and CDR2: SEHNR, FQNEAQ (reference sequence). The CDR3 has 16 residues. The ends were cut back, 5 bases at V and 0 bases at J, with 17 bases in the middle. The CDR3 DNA reads TGTGCCAGCAGCCCCACGGGCGGGGCCGGCTCCTACGAGCAGTACTTC. It translates to CASSPTGGAGSYEQYF.

V gene TRBV5-6 combines with J gene TRBJ2-7; 13 bases are shared with TRBD2. With V trimmed by 0 bases and J by 3 bases, 6 bases remained unmatched. Germline CDR1 and CDR2: SGHDT and YYEEEE. The CDR3 totals 17 residues. The CDR3 region is CASSLGLAGGLVYEQYF. In DNA, the CDR3 is TGTGCCAGCAGCTTGGGACTAGCGGGAGGTCTTGTCTACGAGCAGTACTTC.

This clonotype came up a few times. The chain has TRBV11-2 and TRBJ1-1, with 9 bases matching TRBD1. The CDR3 extends over 17 amino acids. CDR1 SGHAT and CDR2 FQNNGV come from the germline V gene. The junction had 8 bases not matched to a gene; V was cut back by 2 bases and J by 1 base. In nucleotides, the CDR3 is TGTGCCAGCAGCTTACACAGGGGGCAGGTCGGGAACACTGAAGCTTTCTTT. Amino acid sequence: CASSLHRGQVGNTEAFF.

This clonotype turned up a few times. This sequence joins TRBV6-5 and TRBJ2-7, with D perhaps TRBD2 (6 bases). V dropped 4 bases and J dropped 6 bases, with 10 bases sitting between them. The CDR3 sequence is 12 residues long. Germline V CDR1 and CDR2: MNHEY, SVGAGI. This chain's CDR3 is CASSWGTAEQYF. The CDR3 DNA sequence: TGTGCCAGCAGTTGGGGGACTGCCGAGCAGTACTTC.

The chain couples TRBV6-1 to TRBJ2-3; 10 positions agree with TRBD2. J gave up 13 bases and V 6 bases, and 10 bases lay outside the gene matches. Germline V gives CDR1 MNHNS, CDR2 SASEGT. The CDR3 has 13 residues. CDR3 coding DNA: TGTGCCAGCAGCCCTTCCCTAGCGGGAGCGGAGTATTTT. Protein product: CASSPSLAGAEYF.

This clonotype has more than one count but fewer than ten. A read error may produce the germline difference seen at one junction end. The V call is TRBV7-3, the J call TRBJ2-1; D unclear. CDR1 and CDR2 (germline): SGHTA, FQGTGA. This CDR3 contains 15 residues. In DNA, the CDR3 is TGTGCCAGCAGCCTAACGGATAACAGAAACAATGAGCAGTTCTTC. Its protein is CASSLTDNRNNEQFF.

V is TRBV11-2 and J is TRBJ2-1; weak D call: TRBD2 (5 bases). The CDR3 sequence is 15 residues long. With 5 bases removed from V and 1 base from J, the gap between germline ends came to 12 bases. From germline, CDR1 is SGHAT and CDR2 FQNNGV. The CDR3 region is CASSPEGNSYNEQFF. The CDR3 nucleotides are TGTGCCAGCAGCCCCGAGGGAAATTCCTACAATGAGCAGTTCTTC.

Turning to this clonotype: One junction end does not reproduce the germline sequence, and a read error may be involved. This rearrangement joins TRBV6-5 to TRBJ2-7; 9 nucleotides line up with TRBD1. Germline assignment: CDR1 MNHEY and CDR2 SVGAGI. CDR3 length: 15 amino acids. For the CDR3, the DNA is TGTGCCAGCAGTTACTCGATTACCGGGACAGGGCCGTCTTTTTTC. Its protein product is CASSYSITGTGPSFF.

The chain couples TRBV7-8 to TRBJ1-6; D is unresolved. Looked up from germline, CDR1 is SGHVS and CDR2 is FQNEAQ. Trimming removed 2 bases from V and 7 bases from J, with 9 bases in between. The CDR3 totals 14 residues. The CDR3 region has the DNA TGTGCCAGCAGCTTAAGGACTAACAATTCACCCCTCCACTTT. It yields the protein CASSLRTNNSPLHF.

The sample holds many counts of this clonotype. This chain uses TRBV29-1 with TRBJ2-1; D gene ambiguous. The CDR3 loop spans 15 amino acids. Germline V lookup: CDR1 SQVTM, CDR2 ANQGSEA. V was cut by 0 bases and J by 6 bases, with 15 bases left in between. CDR3 protein: CSVEDPGPQRNEQFF. DNA for the CDR3: TGCAGCGTTGAAGATCCAGGCCCCCAGCGCAATGAGCAGTTCTTC.

This clonotype was seen more than once but under ten times. This sequence joins TRBV12-3 or TRBV12-4 and TRBJ1-3, with 7 bases aligning to TRBD1. V shed 8 bases and J 5 bases; nucleotides not matched to a gene: 12. This CDR3 has 15 amino acids. The CDR3 spells CASEGRGRVRNTIYF. CDR3 bases: TGTGCCAGCGAGGGAAGGGGGCGTGTTAGAAACACCATATATTTT.

The rearrangement links TRBV5-5 to TRBJ2-1; 9 nucleotides align to TRBD2. The CDR3 sequence is 18 residues long. CDR1 and CDR2 (germline): SGHKS, YYEKEE (reference sequence). The V and J ends lost 3 bases and 5 bases, in that order; junction bases with no gene match: 15. CDR3 amino acids: CASSSSSKGLAVDNEQFF. The CDR3 DNA reads TGTGCCAGCAGCTCTAGCTCTAAGGGACTAGCTGTGGACAATGAGCAGTTCTTC.

Of note for this clonotype: One junction end disagrees with the germline gene, perhaps due to a read error. The CDR3 DNA sequence: TGTGCCAGCCTAGCCGGGGGGAGCTCTGGAAACACCCTATATTTT. Translated: CASLAGGSSGNTLYF. The rearrangement links TRBV11-2 to TRBJ1-3; the D gene is possibly TRBD1 (5 bases). Germline loops: CDR1 SGHAT, CDR2 FQNNGV. The CDR3 length is 15 residues.

Of note for this clonotype: This clone may be a read error of a much larger clone one base away. The V call is TRBV7-9, the J call TRBJ1-2; D ambiguous. V was shortened by 4 bases and J by 3 bases, with 9 bases between the two germline ends. The CDR3 is 13 residues long. The germline CDR1 and CDR2 sequences are SEHNR and FQNEAQ (reference sequence). The CDR3 sequence: CASSSDGYYGYTF. For the CDR3, the DNA is TGTGCCAGCAGCTCGGACGGGTACTATGGCTACACCTTC.

A few counts support this clonotype. J is TRBJ2-1 and V is TRBV15; a possible D gene is TRBD2 (6 bases). The length of the CDR3 is 16 residues. The V and J ends lost 1 base and 7 bases respectively, with 17 bases between them. The germline V gene encodes CDR1 LNHNV and CDR2 YYDKDF (reference sequence). For the CDR3, the DNA is TGTGCCACCAGCAGAGGTGAGGGACTTAGGTGGAATGAGCAGTTCTTC. Translation: CATSRGEGLRWNEQFF.

The rearrangement joins TRBV7-9 to TRBJ2-7; D may be TRBD1 or TRBD2 (5 bases each). Trimming cost V 3 bases and J 2 bases, with 8 bases left between them. The length of the CDR3 is 13 residues. CDR1 is SEHNR and CDR2 is FQNEAQ in the germline V gene (reference sequence). The DNA of the CDR3 is TGTGCCAGCAGCTTGGGGGACCCCTACGAGCAGTACTTC. Translating gives CASSLGDPYEQYF.

In this sample, this clonotype turned up a few times. The V call is TRBV13, the J call TRBJ2-5, with unresolved D. Trimming removed 5 bases from V and 4 bases from J, with 8 bases in between. The CDR3 covers 12 residues. In germline, CDR1 is PRHDT, CDR2 FYEKMQ (reference sequence). CDR3 region: CASSGTAETQYF. For the CDR3, the DNA is TGTGCCAGCAGCGGTACAGCAGAGACCCAGTACTTC. Looking up the rest from reference TRBV13 and TRBJ2-5 gives the full variable domain: AAGVIQSPRHLIKEKRETATLKCYPIPRHDTVYWYQQGPGQDPQFLISFYEKMQSDKGSIPDRFSAQQFSDYHSELNMSSLELGDSALYFCASSGTAETQYFGPGTRLLVL.

This clonotype is deemed medium-sized. The chain combines TRBV5-1 with TRBJ1-5; 12 bases map to TRBD1. Germline values: CDR1 SGHRS, CDR2 YFSETQ. The ends lost 0 bases at V and 7 bases at J; junction bases unmatched: 5. This CDR3 comprises 16 residues. The CDR3 here is CASSLAGTGGLQPQHF. CDR3 bases: TGCGCCAGCAGCTTGGCCGGGACAGGGGGCCTCCAGCCCCAGCATTTT.

The chain employs TRBV5-1 and TRBJ2-7; D may be TRBD1 or TRBD2 (6 bases each). V lost 1 base and J 3 bases, leaving 11 bases between the germline ends. Germline V CDR1 and CDR2: SGHRS, YFSETQ. This CDR3 has 14 residues. Here the CDR3 reads CASSLTGAVYEQYF. CDR3 DNA: TGCGCCAGCAGCTTGACGGGGGCGGTCTACGAGCAGTACTTC. The full variable domain, completed using reference TRBV5-1 and TRBJ2-7, is KAGVTQTPRYLIKTRGQQVTLSCSPISGHRSVSWYQQTPGQGLQFLFEYFSETQRNKGNFPGRFSGRQFSNSRSEMNVSTLELGDSALYLCASSLTGAVYEQYFGPGTRLTVT.

The chain is built from TRBV10-3 and TRBJ2-3; a possible D gene is TRBD1 (5 bases). There are 15 residues in the CDR3. Germline loops: CDR1 ENHRY, CDR2 SYGVKD. V lost 3 bases to trimming and J lost 0 bases, with 10 bases between them. The CDR3 bases are TGTGCCATCAGTGATGGGGCGGCTAGCACAGATACGCAGTATTTT. Encoded protein: CAISDGAASTDTQYF.